Sequencing of this T cell receptor (beta chain) was carried out in a study of T-cell memory formation after mild COVID-19. Study-wide results and caveats: What remained unconfirmed was the SARS-CoV-2 specificity of second-wave clones peaking on day 37. Clones contracting day 15 to 85 were balanced CD4/CD8; later expanders leaned CD4+.

TCRdb re-analysed the 5' RACE reads in MiXCR, keeping a single row per CDR3 protein. This table holds hundreds of thousands of distinct CDR3 sequences, around 21% found once. This CDR3 is 18 amino acids long. CDR1 SGHVT and CDR2 SQSDAQ come from the germline V gene. With V trimmed by 3 bases and J by 1 base, 11 bases remained unmatched. This clonotype came up a few times. Its antigen is unknown. The sequenced sample was PBMCs or a T cell subset sorted from them (not recorded which). The receptor comes from an adult woman who had mild COVID-19 (a few samples of this study predate the infection). Cell type and time point are not known. The chain joins TRBV7-4 to TRBJ2-1, with 8 bases that match TRBD2. Written as DNA, the CDR3 is TGTGCCAGCAGCTTGGGGCTAGCGGGCCAGCTTTCCTACAATGAGCAGTTCTTC. Translating gives CASSLGLAGQLSYNEQFF.